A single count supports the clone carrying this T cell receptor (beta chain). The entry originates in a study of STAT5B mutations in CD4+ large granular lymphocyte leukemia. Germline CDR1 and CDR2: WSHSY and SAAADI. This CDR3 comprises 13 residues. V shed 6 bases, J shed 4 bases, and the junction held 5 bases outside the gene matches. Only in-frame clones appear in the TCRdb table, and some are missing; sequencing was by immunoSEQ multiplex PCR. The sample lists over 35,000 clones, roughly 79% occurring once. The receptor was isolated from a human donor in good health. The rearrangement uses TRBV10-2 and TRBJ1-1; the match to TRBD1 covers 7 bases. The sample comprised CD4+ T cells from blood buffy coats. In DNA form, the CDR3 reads TGCGCCAGCAGGGCTACAGGGGTCACTGAAGCTTTCTTT. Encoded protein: CASRATGVTEAFF.